The TCR beta chain under discussion was sequenced for a study of OX40 agonist ivuxolimab in advanced cancers. Overall study context: A mean age of around 66 years, range about 20 to 85, was recorded, and roughly 80% were male.

Clones were sequenced by immunoSEQ multiplex PCR, and TCRdb holds only the in-frame ones, with some missing. The sample includes approximately 44,000 clones, approximately 90% of them seen just once. The CDR3 loop spans 12 amino acids. Germline assignment: CDR1 MNHEY and CDR2 SVGAGI. V was trimmed by 4 bases and J by 7 bases, leaving 8 bases between them. The chain joins TRBV6-5 to TRBJ1-5; D remains unclear. This TCR was sampled from an adult with an advanced solid tumor such as melanoma, head and neck, liver or kidney cancer. Sequences were derived from CD4+ or CD8+ T cells sorted from blood, sampled in a trial of the OX40 agonist ivuxolimab. CDR3 sequence reads: CASSSPGQPQHF. The CDR3 bases are TGTGCCAGCAGTTCCCCAGGCCAGCCCCAGCATTTT.